These 10 T cell receptor beta chains came from one sample sequenced in a study of shared clonotypes between healthy human individuals. Using immunoSEQ multiplex PCR, the repertoire was profiled, and TCRdb retains in-frame clones only, with some absent. The data hold about 330,000 clones, with over 65% observed a single time. The sample was memory CD4+ T cells sorted from blood. Subset given: CD45RA-negative fraction. These receptors all come from a man aged 25-45 years in good health.

The J gene is TRBJ2-1, the V gene TRBV2; D call uncertain. The CDR3 totals 14 residues. CDR1 is SNHLY and CDR2 is FYNNEI in the germline V gene. Trimming removed 6 bases at V and 8 bases at J, with 17 bases between. DNA for the CDR3: TGTGCCAGCAGGCGGTATGGAGCGATCGATGAGCAGTTCTTC. Residues: CASRRYGAIDEQFF.

This chain connects TRBV14 to TRBJ2-3; weak D call: TRBD2 (6 bases). CDR1 is SGHDN, CDR2 FVKESK, per germline. The CDR3 sequence is 16 residues long. The ends were cut back, 3 bases at V and 1 base at J, with 14 bases in the middle. CDR3 bases: TGTGCCAGCAGCCAGGATTTGTGGGGGGGCACAGATACGCAGTATTTT. It translates to CASSQDLWGGTDTQYF.

V and J are TRBV2 and TRBJ2-1; a weak D match, TRBD2 (7 bases). The CDR3 contains 16 residues. Germline CDR1 is SNHLY and CDR2 is FYNNEI. V was pared by 5 bases and J by 6 bases, with 20 bases between. The CDR3 spells CASSPQGGWEGNEQFF. CDR3 bases: TGTGCCAGCAGTCCACAGGGAGGGTGGGAAGGCAATGAGCAGTTCTTC.

This chain connects TRBV6-1 to TRBJ1-5; D perhaps matches TRBD1 (6 bases). This CDR3 is built from 12 residues. The germline V gene has CDR1 MNHNS and CDR2 SASEGT. V lost 5 bases, J lost 7 bases, and 9 bases lay in between. In DNA form, the CDR3 reads TGTGCCAGCAGTCCTCAGGGGCAGCCCCAGCATTTT. This encodes CASSPQGQPQHF.

The chain couples TRBV21-1 to TRBJ2-1; the table names TRBD2, a call not compared with the DNA. TRBV21-1 is a pseudogene. CDR3 length: 21 residues. CDR3 residues: CASSKIFGSGRAPSSYNEQFF. CDR3 nucleotides: TGTGCCAGCAGCAAAATATTCGGAAGCGGGAGGGCTCCCAGCTCCTACAATGAGCAGTTCTTC.

This clone turned up a few times. This rearrangement joins TRBV9 to TRBJ2-2; no firm D call. With 0 bases removed from V and 1 base from J, the gap between germline ends came to 10 bases. Per the germline V gene, CDR1 is SGDLS and CDR2 is YYNGEE. The CDR3 contains 16 residues. The CDR3 here is CASSVGVGMNTGELFF. CDR3 bases: TGTGCCAGCAGCGTAGGTGTGGGGATGAACACCGGGGAGCTGTTTTTT.

The chain carries TRBV28 and TRBJ1-1; D remains ambiguous. V was cut by 5 bases and J by 1 base, with 11 bases left in between. The CDR3 is 14 residues long. Germline V gene data show CDR1 as MDHEN and CDR2 as SYDVKM. DNA of the CDR3: TGTGCCAGCAGTCAACCCGGGCCGAACACTGAAGCTTTCTTT. Translation gives CASSQPGPNTEAFF. The whole variable domain, filled in from reference TRBV28 and TRBJ1-1, reads DVKVTQSSRYLVKRTGEKVFLECVQDMDHENMFWYRQDPGLGLRLIYFSYDVKMKEKGDIPEGYSVSREKKERFSLILESASTNQTSMYLCASSQPGPNTEAFFGQGTRLTVV.

The rearrangement links TRBV10-3 to TRBJ2-2; 10 bases line up with TRBD1. Germline V gene sequence: CDR1 ENHRY, CDR2 SYGVKD. This CDR3 comprises 15 residues. J was trimmed by 1 base and V by 6 bases; bases with no gene match: 2. The CDR3 DNA is TGTGCCATCAGAGGACAGGGGGGGAACACCGGGGAGCTGTTTTTT. It codes for CAIRGQGGNTGELFF.

This chain connects TRBV27 to TRBJ2-5; 7 bases fit TRBD2. The germline CDR1 and CDR2 sequences are MNHEY and SMNVEV (reference sequence). The CDR3 extends over 15 amino acids. Trimming at V came to 3 bases and at J to 4 bases, leaving 8 bases not matched to a gene. The DNA for the CDR3 is TGTGCCAGCAGTTTGATGGGCGGGAGTGGAGAGACCCAGTACTTC. This translates into CASSLMGGSGETQYF.

The CDR3 DNA is TGTGCCAGCAGTCCACCCGAGGGTTTCGGGAGTTTCCACGAGCAGTACTTC. It translates to CASSPPEGFGSFHEQYF. The gene calls are TRBV28 and TRBJ2-7; D is possibly TRBD2 (6 bases). Germline CDR1 reads MDHEN; CDR2 reads SYDVKM. This CDR3 has 17 residues. V was clipped by 5 bases and J by 5 bases, with 25 bases between them. The complete variable domain, with remaining parts taken from reference TRBV28 and TRBJ2-7, reads DVKVTQSSRYLVKRTGEKVFLECVQDMDHENMFWYRQDPGLGLRLIYFSYDVKMKEKGDIPEGYSVSREKKERFSLILESASTNQTSMYLCASSPPEGFGSFHEQYFGPGTRLTVT.